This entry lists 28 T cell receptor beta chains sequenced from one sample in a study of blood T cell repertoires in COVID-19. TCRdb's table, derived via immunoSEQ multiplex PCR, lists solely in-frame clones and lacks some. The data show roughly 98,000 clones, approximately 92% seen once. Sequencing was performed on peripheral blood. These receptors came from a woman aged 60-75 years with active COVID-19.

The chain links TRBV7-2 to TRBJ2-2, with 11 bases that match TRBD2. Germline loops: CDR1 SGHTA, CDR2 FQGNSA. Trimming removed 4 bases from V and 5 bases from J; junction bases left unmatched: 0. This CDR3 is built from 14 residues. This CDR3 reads CASSWTSGTGELFF. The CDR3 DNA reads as TGTGCCAGCAGCTGGACTAGCGGGACCGGGGAGCTGTTTTTT.

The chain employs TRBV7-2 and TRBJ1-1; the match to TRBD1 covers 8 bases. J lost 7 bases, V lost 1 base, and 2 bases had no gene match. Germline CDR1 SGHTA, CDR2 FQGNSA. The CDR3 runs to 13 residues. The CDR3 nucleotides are TGTGCCAGCAGCTTAGTAGGGACAGGTGAAGCTTTCTTT. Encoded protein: CASSLVGTGEAFF.

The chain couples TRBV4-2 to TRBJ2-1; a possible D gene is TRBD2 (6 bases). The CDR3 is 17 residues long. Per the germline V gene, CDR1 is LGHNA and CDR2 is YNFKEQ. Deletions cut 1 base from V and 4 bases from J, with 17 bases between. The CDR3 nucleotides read TGTGCCAGCAGCCAAGTGGTTGCCGGGGGAGGATACAATGAGCAGTTCTTC. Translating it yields CASSQVVAGGGYNEQFF.

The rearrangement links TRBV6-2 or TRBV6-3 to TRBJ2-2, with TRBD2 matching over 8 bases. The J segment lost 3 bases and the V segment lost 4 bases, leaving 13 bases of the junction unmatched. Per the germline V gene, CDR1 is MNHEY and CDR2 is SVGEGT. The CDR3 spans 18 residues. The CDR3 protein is CASSSFRRREVDTGELFF. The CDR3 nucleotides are TGTGCCAGCAGTTCCTTCAGGAGGCGGGAGGTCGACACCGGGGAGCTGTTTTTT.

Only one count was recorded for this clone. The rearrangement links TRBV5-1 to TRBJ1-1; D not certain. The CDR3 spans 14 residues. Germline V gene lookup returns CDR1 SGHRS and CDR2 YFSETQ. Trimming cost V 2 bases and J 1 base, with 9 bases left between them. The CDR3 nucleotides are TGCGCCAGCAGCTTAGGCAGCGCGAACACTGAAGCTTTCTTT. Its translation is CASSLGSANTEAFF. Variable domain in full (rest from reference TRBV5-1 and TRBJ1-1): KAGVTQTPRYLIKTRGQQVTLSCSPISGHRSVSWYQQTPGQGLQFLFEYFSETQRNKGNFPGRFSGRQFSNSRSEMNVSTLELGDSALYLCASSLGSANTEAFFGQGTRLTVV.

CDR3 residues: CATSEGQGYSTDTQYF. CDR3 nucleotide sequence: TGTGCCACCAGTGAAGGGCAGGGGTATAGCACAGATACGCAGTATTTT. The chain couples TRBV24-1 to TRBJ2-3, with TRBD1 as a possible D gene (6 bases). With 4 bases removed from V and 0 bases from J, the gap between germline ends came to 13 bases. The CDR3 length is 16 residues. Germline V gene data show CDR1 as KGHDR and CDR2 as SFDVKD.

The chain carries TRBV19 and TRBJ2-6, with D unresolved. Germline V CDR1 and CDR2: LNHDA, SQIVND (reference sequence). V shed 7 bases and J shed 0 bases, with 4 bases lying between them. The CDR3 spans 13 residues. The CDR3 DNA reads TGTGCCAGTATAAACTCTGGGGCCAACGTCCTGACTTTC. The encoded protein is CASINSGANVLTF.

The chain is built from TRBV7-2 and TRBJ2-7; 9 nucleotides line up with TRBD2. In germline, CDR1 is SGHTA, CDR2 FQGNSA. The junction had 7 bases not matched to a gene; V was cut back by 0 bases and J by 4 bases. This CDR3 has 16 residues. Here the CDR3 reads CASSLARASGEYEQYF. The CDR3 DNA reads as TGTGCCAGCAGCTTAGCGAGGGCTAGCGGGGAATACGAGCAGTACTTC.

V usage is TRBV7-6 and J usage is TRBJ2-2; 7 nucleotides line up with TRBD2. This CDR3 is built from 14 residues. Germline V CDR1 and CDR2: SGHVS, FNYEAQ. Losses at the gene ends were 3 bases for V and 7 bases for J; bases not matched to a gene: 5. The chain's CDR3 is CASSFREGIGELFF. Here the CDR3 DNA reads TGTGCCAGCAGCTTCAGGGAGGGCATCGGGGAGCTGTTTTTT. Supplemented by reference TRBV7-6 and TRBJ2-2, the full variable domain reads GAGVSQSPRYKVTKRGQDVALRCDPISGHVSLYWYRQALGQGPEFLTYFNYEAQQDKSGLPNDRFSAERPEGSISTLTIQRTEQRDSAMYRCASSFREGIGELFFGEGSRLTVL.

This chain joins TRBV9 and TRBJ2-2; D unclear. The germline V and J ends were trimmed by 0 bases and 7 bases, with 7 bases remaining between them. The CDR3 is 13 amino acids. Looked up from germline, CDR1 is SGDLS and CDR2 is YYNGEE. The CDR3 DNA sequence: TGTGCCAGCAGCGTAGTATCGGGCGGGGAGCTGTTTTTT. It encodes CASSVVSGGELFF.

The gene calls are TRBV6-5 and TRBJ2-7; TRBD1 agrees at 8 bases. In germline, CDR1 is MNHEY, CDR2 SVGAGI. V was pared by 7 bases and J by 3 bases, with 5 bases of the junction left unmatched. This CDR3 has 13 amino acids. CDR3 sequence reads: CASTPGGIYEQYF. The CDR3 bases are TGTGCCAGCACCCCAGGGGGCATCTACGAGCAGTACTTC.

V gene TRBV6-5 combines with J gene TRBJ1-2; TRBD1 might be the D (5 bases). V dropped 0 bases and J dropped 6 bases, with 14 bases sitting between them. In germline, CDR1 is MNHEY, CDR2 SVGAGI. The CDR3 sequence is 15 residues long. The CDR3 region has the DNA TGTGCCAGCAGTTACTCTGAGGCAGGGATCGATGGCTACACCTTC. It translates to CASSYSEAGIDGYTF.

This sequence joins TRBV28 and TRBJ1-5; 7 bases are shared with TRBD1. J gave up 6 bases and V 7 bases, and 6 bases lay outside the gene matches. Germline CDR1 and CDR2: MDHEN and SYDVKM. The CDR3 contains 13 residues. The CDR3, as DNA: TGTGCCAGCATAAGACAGGGCGGTCAGCCCCAGCATTTT. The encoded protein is CASIRQGGQPQHF.

CDR3 nucleotides: TGTGCCAGCAGCGTAAATCCTGGAGGGCGCACCTACAATGAGCAGTTCTTC. Its translation: CASSVNPGGRTYNEQFF. This chain links TRBV5-5 with TRBJ2-1; possibly TRBD2 for D (6 bases). V was clipped by 4 bases and J by 2 bases, with 19 bases between them. The CDR3 is 17 amino acids. Looked up from germline, CDR1 is SGHKS and CDR2 is YYEKEE (reference sequence). Variable domain in full (rest from reference TRBV5-5 and TRBJ2-1): DAGVTQSPTHLIKTRGQQVTLRCSPISGHKSVSWYQQVLGQGPQFIFQYYEKEERGRGNFPDRFSARQFPNYSSELNVNALLLGDSALYLCASSVNPGGRTYNEQFFGPGTRLTVL.

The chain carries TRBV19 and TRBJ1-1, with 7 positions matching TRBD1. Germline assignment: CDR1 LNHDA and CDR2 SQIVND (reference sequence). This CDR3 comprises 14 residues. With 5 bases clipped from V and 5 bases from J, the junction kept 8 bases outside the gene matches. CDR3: CASSPTTGTTEAFF. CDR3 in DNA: TGTGCCAGTAGTCCAACGACAGGGACGACTGAAGCTTTCTTT.

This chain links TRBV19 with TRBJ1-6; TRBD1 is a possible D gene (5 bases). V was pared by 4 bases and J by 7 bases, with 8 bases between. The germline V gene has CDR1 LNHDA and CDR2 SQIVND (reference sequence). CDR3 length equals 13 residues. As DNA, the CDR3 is TGTGCCAGTAGTAACTCAGGGAATTCACCCCTCCACTTT. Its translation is CASSNSGNSPLHF.

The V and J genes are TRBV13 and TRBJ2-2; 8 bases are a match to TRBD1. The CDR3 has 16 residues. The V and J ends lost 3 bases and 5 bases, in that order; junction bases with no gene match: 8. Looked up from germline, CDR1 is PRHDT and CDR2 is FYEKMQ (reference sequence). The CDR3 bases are TGTGCCAGCAGCTTTCCAGGGACAGGCGGGACCGGGGAGCTGTTTTTT. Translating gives CASSFPGTGGTGELFF.

The CDR3 DNA reads as TGTGCCAGCAACGGACAGGCAAGAGAGACCCAGTACTTC. This sequence encodes CASNGQARETQYF. The chain has TRBV2 and TRBJ2-5, with 7 positions matching TRBD1. The length of the CDR3 is 13 residues. Germline values: CDR1 SNHLY, CDR2 FYNNEI. The trim removed 7 bases at V and 4 bases at J, leaving 6 bases unmatched.

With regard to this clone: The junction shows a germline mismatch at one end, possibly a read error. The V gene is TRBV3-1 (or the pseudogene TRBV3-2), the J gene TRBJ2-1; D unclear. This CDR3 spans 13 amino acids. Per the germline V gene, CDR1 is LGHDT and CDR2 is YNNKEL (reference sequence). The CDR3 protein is CASSQKRSNGQFF. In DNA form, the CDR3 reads TGTGCCAGCAGCCAAAAAAGGAGCAATGGGCAGTTCTTC.

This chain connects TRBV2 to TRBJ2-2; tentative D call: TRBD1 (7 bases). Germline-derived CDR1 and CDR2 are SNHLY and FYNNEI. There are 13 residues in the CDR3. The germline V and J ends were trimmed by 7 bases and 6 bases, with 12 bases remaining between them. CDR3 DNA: TGTGCCAGCAAGGAGGGGGCTCCCGGGGAGCTGTTTTTT. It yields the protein CASKEGAPGELFF.

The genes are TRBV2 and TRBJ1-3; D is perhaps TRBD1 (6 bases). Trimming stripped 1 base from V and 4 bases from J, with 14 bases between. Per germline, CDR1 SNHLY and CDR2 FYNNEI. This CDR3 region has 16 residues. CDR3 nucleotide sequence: TGTGCCAGCAGTGAAGTTTGGGGGCATGGAGGAAACACCATATATTTT. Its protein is CASSEVWGHGGNTIYF.

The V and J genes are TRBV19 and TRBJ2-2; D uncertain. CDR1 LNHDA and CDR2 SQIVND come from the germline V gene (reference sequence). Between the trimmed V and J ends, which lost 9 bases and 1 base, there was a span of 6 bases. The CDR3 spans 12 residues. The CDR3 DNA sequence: TGTGCCAGCAGAAAGAACACCGGGGAGCTGTTTTTT. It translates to CASRKNTGELFF.

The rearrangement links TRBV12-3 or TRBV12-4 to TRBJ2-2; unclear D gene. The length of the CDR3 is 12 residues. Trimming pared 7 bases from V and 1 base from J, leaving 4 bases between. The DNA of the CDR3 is TGTGCCAGCAATATGAACACCGGGGAGCTGTTTTTT. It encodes CASNMNTGELFF.

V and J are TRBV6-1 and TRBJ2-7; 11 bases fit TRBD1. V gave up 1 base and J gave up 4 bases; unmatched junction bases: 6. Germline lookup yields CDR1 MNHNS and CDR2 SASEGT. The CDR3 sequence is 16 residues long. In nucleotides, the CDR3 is TGTGCCAGCAGTGAAGGGCGGGGACAGGGGGTGTACGAGCAGTACTTC. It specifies CASSEGRGQGVYEQYF.

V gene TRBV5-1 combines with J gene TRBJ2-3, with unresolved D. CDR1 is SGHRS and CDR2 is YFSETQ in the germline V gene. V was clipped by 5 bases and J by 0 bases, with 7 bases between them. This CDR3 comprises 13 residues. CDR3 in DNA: TGCGCCAGCAGAGTAGTGAGCACAGATACGCAGTATTTT. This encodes CASRVVSTDTQYF.

CDR3 loop: CASSPSNSGAYTGELFF. CDR3 DNA sequence: TGTGCCAGCAGCCCGTCTAATAGCGGGGCGTATACCGGGGAGCTGTTTTTT. This chain links TRBV7-2 with TRBJ2-2; TRBD2 aligns across 8 bases. The J segment lost 5 bases and the V segment lost 5 bases, leaving 13 bases of the junction unmatched. This CDR3 is built from 17 residues. Germline loops: CDR1 SGHTA, CDR2 FQGNSA.

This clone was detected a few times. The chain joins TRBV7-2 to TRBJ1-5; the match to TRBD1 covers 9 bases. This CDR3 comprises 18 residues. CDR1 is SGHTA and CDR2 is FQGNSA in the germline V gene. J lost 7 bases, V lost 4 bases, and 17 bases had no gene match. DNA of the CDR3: TGTGCCAGCAGCTCCCTAGGGTTGGGACAGGGAATGGTACAGCCCCAGCATTTT. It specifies CASSSLGLGQGMVQPQHF.

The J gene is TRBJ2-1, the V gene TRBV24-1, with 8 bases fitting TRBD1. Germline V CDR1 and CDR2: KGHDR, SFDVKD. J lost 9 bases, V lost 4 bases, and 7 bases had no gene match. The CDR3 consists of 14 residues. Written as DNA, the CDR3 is TGTGCCACCAGTGACCTGGACAGGGCCGGTGAGCAGTTCTTC. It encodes CATSDLDRAGEQFF.